Sequencing of this T cell receptor (beta chain) was carried out in a study of blood T cell repertoires in COVID-19. The wider study: The United States, Italy and Spain supplied acute and convalescent COVID-19 samples. PBMCs, B-cell-depleted T cells, or T cells were the source of the cDNA or gDNA that made up the material.

Sequencing used immunoSEQ multiplex PCR; TCRdb keeps in-frame clones, though not all of them. The table lists some 200,000 clones, around 80% of them singletons. CDR1 and CDR2 from the germline V gene are SGHTA and FQGNSA. Trimming removed 1 base at V and 6 bases at J, with 10 bases between. The length of the CDR3 is 14 residues. V and J are TRBV7-2 and TRBJ1-5, with D tentatively TRBD1 (5 bases). The sample comprised peripheral blood. The sequence was obtained from a woman older than 75 with COVID-19, enrolled during active disease. This chain's CDR3 is CASSLGGRGQPQHF. DNA for the CDR3: TGTGCCAGCAGCTTAGGTGGTAGGGGTCAGCCCCAGCATTTT.